The next 26 T cell receptor beta chains were all read from a single sample in a study of T cells in pancreatic ductal adenocarcinoma. TCRdb's copy holds only in-frame clones and misses some; the assay was immunoSEQ multiplex PCR. The table includes about 98,000 clones, 90% to 95% detected once. The selected patients with pancreatic ductal adenocarcinoma had surgery but no neoadjuvant therapy. Sequencing was carried out using PBMCs. These receptors all stem from a human donor with pancreatic ductal adenocarcinoma.

This clone was picked up one time. The V call is TRBV4-1, the J call TRBJ2-5; a weak D match, TRBD1 (5 bases). With 6 bases removed from V and 4 bases from J, the gap between germline ends came to 15 bases. Germline CDR1 MGHRA, CDR2 YSYEKL. This CDR3 comprises 14 residues. CDR3 nucleotide sequence: TGCGCCAGCAGTTATTACCAGGGTCTAGAGACCCAGTACTTC. Translation gives CASSYYQGLETQYF.

CDR3 nucleotide sequence: TGTGCCAGCAGCCCAGCATCCGGGAGGACCCCTTACGAGCAGTACTTC. Protein sequence: CASSPASGRTPYEQYF. The genes are TRBV9 and TRBJ2-7, with TRBD2 matching over 7 bases. The V gene end was trimmed by 4 bases and the J gene end by 4 bases; junction bases not matched to a gene: 14. The CDR3 length is 16 residues. The germline V gene has CDR1 SGDLS and CDR2 YYNGEE.

The rearrangement uses TRBV25-1 and TRBJ2-6, with unresolved D. This CDR3 region has 13 residues. The germline V gene has CDR1 MGHDK and CDR2 SYGVNS. The ends were cut back, 9 bases at V and 4 bases at J, with 10 bases in the middle. As DNA, the CDR3 is TGTGCCAGTCGTCCTTCGGGGGCCAACGTCCTGACTTTC. Amino acids: CASRPSGANVLTF.

The CDR3 spells CASSLAGGSTDTQYF. DNA for the CDR3: TGTGCCAGCAGCTTGGCGGGAGGGAGCACAGATACGCAGTATTTT. The rearrangement joins TRBV11-1 to TRBJ2-3, with TRBD2 matching 9 bases. The CDR3 contains 15 residues. V dropped 3 bases and J dropped 0; count of bases not matched to a gene: 1. Germline CDR1 reads SGHAT; CDR2 reads FQDESV (reference sequence).

The V gene is TRBV7-2, the J gene TRBJ2-7, with D maybe TRBD2 (5 bases). CDR3 length: 11 amino acids. Germline lookup yields CDR1 SGHTA and CDR2 FQGNSA. V shed 5 bases and J shed 6 bases, with 8 bases lying between them. DNA of the CDR3: TGTGCCAGCAGCCCCGCGGGCGAGCAGTACTTC. It encodes CASSPAGEQYF. Filled out from reference TRBV7-2 and TRBJ2-7, the complete variable domain reads GAGVSQSPSNKVTEKGKDVELRCDPISGHTALYWYRQSLGQGLEFLIYFQGNSAPDKSGLPSDRFSAERTGGSVSTLTIQRTQQEDSAVYLCASSPAGEQYFGPGTRLTVT.

V usage is TRBV29-1 and J usage is TRBJ1-2, with 8 bases lining up with TRBD1. CDR3 length: 11 residues. The V and J ends lost 3 bases and 8 bases, in that order; junction bases with no gene match: 2. Germline CDR1 reads SQVTM; CDR2 reads ANQGSEA. CDR3 coding DNA: TGCAGCGTTGACAGGGGGCAAGGCTACACCTTC. This encodes CSVDRGQGYTF.

The CDR3 is CASSLWPGEDTQYF. In nucleotides, the CDR3 is TGTGCCAGCAGTTTGTGGCCAGGGGAAGATACGCAGTATTTT. The chain joins TRBV27 to TRBJ2-3; a possible D gene is TRBD1 (6 bases). The V gene's germline CDR1 is MNHEY and CDR2 SMNVEV (reference sequence). The CDR3 contains 14 residues. V was clipped by 3 bases and J by 5 bases, with 12 bases between them.

This chain connects TRBV11-3 to TRBJ2-1; a weak D match, TRBD2 (5 bases). This CDR3 spans 14 amino acids. In germline, CDR1 is SGHNT, CDR2 YENEEA. The ends were cut back, 5 bases at V and 9 bases at J, with 17 bases in the middle. For the CDR3, the DNA is TGTGCCAGCAGCCTCCCGGGAAAAGCCGGTGAGCAGTTCTTC. It yields the protein CASSLPGKAGEQFF. The variable domain in full, completed from reference TRBV11-3 and TRBJ2-1, reads EAGVVQSPRYKIIEKKQPVAFWCNPISGHNTLYWYLQNLGQGPELLIRYENEEAVDDSQLPKDRFSAERLKGVDSTLKIQPAELGDSAVYLCASSLPGKAGEQFFGPGTRLTVL.

CDR3 DNA: TGTGCTAGTGGATTAAGCGGGGCCAATGAGCAGTTCTTC. Its protein is CASGLSGANEQFF. The chain links TRBV12-5 to TRBJ2-1, with 7 nucleotides matching TRBD2. The CDR3 sequence is 13 residues long. The germline V gene encodes CDR1 LGHNT and CDR2 FRNRAP. V lost 6 bases to trimming and J lost 6 bases; unmatched junction nucleotides: 5. Together with reference TRBV12-5 and TRBJ2-1, the CDR3 gives the full variable domain: DARVTQTPRHKVTEMGQEVTMRCQPILGHNTVFWYRQTMMQGLELLAYFRNRAPLDDSGMPKDRFSAEMPDATLATLKIQPSEPRDSAVYFCASGLSGANEQFFGPGTRLTVL.

The rearrangement links TRBV6-5 to TRBJ2-5; maybe TRBD1 (6 bases). Germline V gene data show CDR1 as MNHEY and CDR2 as SVGAGI. V was clipped by 8 bases and J by 0 bases, with 16 bases between them. This CDR3 is 15 amino acids long. As DNA, the CDR3 is TGTGCCAGCCAAGCCCAGGGGTACTACCAAGAGACCCAGTACTTC. Translating it yields CASQAQGYYQETQYF.

This clone occurred once. The gene calls are TRBV9 and TRBJ2-2; a weak D match, TRBD2 (5 bases). Germline V lookup: CDR1 SGDLS, CDR2 YYNGEE. The CDR3 contains 14 residues. Between the trimmed V and J ends, which lost 2 bases and 7 bases, there was a span of 12 bases. The CDR3: CASSVVGSGGELFF. The CDR3, as DNA: TGTGCCAGCAGCGTTGTGGGGAGTGGCGGGGAGCTGTTTTTT.

The chain joins TRBV29-1 to TRBJ2-7, with 10 bases that match TRBD1. The CDR3 is 13 amino acids. V lost 7 bases to trimming and J lost 4 bases; unmatched junction nucleotides: 7. Germline V gene sequence: CDR1 SQVTM, CDR2 ANQGSEA. The CDR3 is CSAGQGGRYEQYF. CDR3 in DNA: TGCAGCGCCGGACAGGGGGGGCGGTACGAGCAGTACTTC.

This sequence joins TRBV18 and TRBJ1-3, with D maybe TRBD1 (5 bases). The CDR3 spans 16 residues. CDR1 and CDR2 (germline): KGHSH, LQKENI. Trimming cost V 2 bases and J 0 bases, with 11 bases left between them. The CDR3 region is CASSPRDWSSGNTIYF. DNA of the CDR3: TGTGCCAGCTCACCAAGGGACTGGAGCTCTGGAAACACCATATATTTT.

This sequence joins TRBV15 and TRBJ2-1, with D unresolved. From germline, CDR1 is LNHNV and CDR2 YYDKDF (reference sequence). V was cut by 3 bases and J by 8 bases, with 23 bases left in between. This CDR3 spans 17 amino acids. In nucleotides, the CDR3 is TGTGCCACCAGCAGGACCCAGGCCACCCACGTCCACCATGAGCAGTTCTTC. The encoded protein is CATSRTQATHVHHEQFF.

The chain couples TRBV7-2 to TRBJ2-3; possible D gene TRBD1, 8 bases. Trimming shortened V by 3 bases and J by 5 bases, and 15 bases separated the two germline ends. Per germline, CDR1 SGHTA and CDR2 FQGNSA. The length of the CDR3 is 15 residues. The CDR3 is CASSFRGREIDTQYF. CDR3 nucleotide sequence: TGTGCCAGCAGCTTCAGGGGGCGGGAGATAGATACGCAGTATTTT.

The genes are TRBV28 and TRBJ2-3; 10 nucleotides match TRBD2. CDR1 and CDR2 from the germline V gene are MDHEN and SYDVKM. This CDR3 is 15 amino acids long. Unmatched junction bases numbered 2, after V lost 5 bases and J lost 0 bases. CDR3 in DNA: TGTGCCAGCAGTACTAGCGGGACTAGCACAGATACGCAGTATTTT. Protein: CASSTSGTSTDTQYF.

There are a few counts of this clone. This rearrangement joins TRBV28 to TRBJ2-7; D remains unclear. In germline, CDR1 is MDHEN, CDR2 SYDVKM. The CDR3 runs 13 residues. Trimming cost V 10 bases and J 0 bases, with 13 bases left between them. In DNA form, the CDR3 reads TGTGCCACCCAAAGAGACTTCTCCTACGAGCAGTACTTC. Protein: CATQRDFSYEQYF.

The genes are TRBV7-8 and TRBJ2-7; D perhaps matches TRBD2 (6 bases). The CDR3 spans 16 residues. Germline V lookup: CDR1 SGHVS, CDR2 FQNEAQ. With 5 bases removed from V and 4 bases from J, the gap between germline ends came to 21 bases. As DNA, the CDR3 is TGTGCCAGCAGCCCCGGGTCGGGGGATCTTGGTTACGAGCAGTACTTC. It codes for CASSPGSGDLGYEQYF.

In DNA form, the CDR3 reads TGTGCCAGCACCCTATTGACAGGGATCACCGGGGAGCTGTTTTTT. Its translation: CASTLLTGITGELFF. The V gene is TRBV6-5, the J gene TRBJ2-2; 7 nucleotides agree with TRBD1. Unmatched junction bases numbered 9, after V lost 7 bases and J lost 4 bases. This CDR3 is 15 amino acids long. The germline V gene has CDR1 MNHEY and CDR2 SVGAGI.

V is TRBV7-3 and J is TRBJ1-1, with 7 bases identical to TRBD1. This CDR3 is built from 13 residues. J lost 9 bases, V lost 2 bases, and 6 bases had no gene match. Germline CDR1 is SGHTA and CDR2 is FQGTGA. The DNA for the CDR3 is TGTGCCAGCAGCTTACAAAGGGACAGTCAAGCTTTCTTT. Its protein is CASSLQRDSQAFF.

The count of this clone is one. V gene TRBV5-8 combines with J gene TRBJ2-5, with D uncertain. The germline V gene has CDR1 SGHTS and CDR2 YDEGEE. Trimming removed 7 bases at V and 5 bases at J, with 6 bases between. The CDR3 loop spans 10 amino acids. CDR3 nucleotide sequence: TGTGCCAGCGCTAGTGAGACCCAGTACTTC. Translating gives CASASETQYF.

V gene TRBV6-1 combines with J gene TRBJ2-1, with a tentative D call TRBD1 (5 bases). V dropped 1 base and J dropped 14 bases, with 6 bases sitting between them. Germline values: CDR1 MNHNS, CDR2 SASEGT. CDR3 length: 10 amino acids. CDR3 in DNA: TGTGCCAGCAGTGAAGAGGGGAAGTTCTTC. This codes for CASSEEGKFF.

The chain uses TRBV30 and TRBJ2-5; a possible D gene is TRBD1 (5 bases). The CDR3 is made up of 15 amino acids. The V end was cut by 3 bases, the J end by 1 base, with 15 bases between. Germline values: CDR1 GTSNPN, CDR2 SVGIG (reference sequence). The CDR3 spells CAWRPSTVLQETQYF. CDR3 DNA: TGTGCCTGGAGGCCCTCGACAGTTCTCCAAGAGACCCAGTACTTC.

The chain has TRBV6-1 and TRBJ2-5, with a weak D call TRBD2 (5 bases). Germline assignment: CDR1 MNHNS and CDR2 SASEGT. The CDR3 is 15 residues long. V was clipped by 6 bases and J by 1 base, with 15 bases between them. As DNA, the CDR3 is TGTGCCAGCAGGGTATCGGGGTTACCCCAAGAGACCCAGTACTTC. It specifies CASRVSGLPQETQYF.

The chain is built from TRBV27 and TRBJ1-5; D not certain. Trimming stripped 5 bases from V and 2 bases from J, with 19 bases between. The V gene's germline CDR1 is MNHEY and CDR2 SMNVEV (reference sequence). The CDR3 extends over 17 amino acids. This CDR3 reads CASSRVFETQGNQPQHF. The DNA of the CDR3 is TGTGCCAGCAGTCGCGTCTTCGAGACCCAGGGCAATCAGCCCCAGCATTTT.

The chain links TRBV18 to TRBJ2-7; D is unresolved. V dropped 5 bases and J dropped 5 bases, with 13 bases sitting between them. Looked up from germline, CDR1 is KGHSH and CDR2 is LQKENI. The CDR3 spans 13 residues. In DNA form, the CDR3 reads TGTGCCAGCTCAAAGACTCCCGTCGACGAGCAGTACTTC. Translation: CASSKTPVDEQYF.